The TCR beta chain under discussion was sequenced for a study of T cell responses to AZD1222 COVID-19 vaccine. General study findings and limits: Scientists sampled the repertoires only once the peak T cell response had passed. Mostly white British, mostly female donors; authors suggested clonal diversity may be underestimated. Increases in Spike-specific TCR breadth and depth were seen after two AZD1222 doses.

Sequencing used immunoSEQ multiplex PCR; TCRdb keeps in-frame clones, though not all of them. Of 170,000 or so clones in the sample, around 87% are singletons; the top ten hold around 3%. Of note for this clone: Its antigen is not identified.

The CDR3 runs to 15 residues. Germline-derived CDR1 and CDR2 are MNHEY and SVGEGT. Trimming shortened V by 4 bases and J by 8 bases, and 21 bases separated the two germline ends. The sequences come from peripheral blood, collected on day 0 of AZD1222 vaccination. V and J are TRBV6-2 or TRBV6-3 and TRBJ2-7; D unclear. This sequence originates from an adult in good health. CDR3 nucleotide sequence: TGTGCCAGCAGTTTCTCCAGTGGAGTCGTGGGCAAGCAGTACTTC. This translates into CASSFSSGVVGKQYF.